This T cell receptor (beta chain) was identified during a study of blood T cell repertoires in COVID-19. Study information: Nucleic acid was either cDNA or gDNA, and it came from T cells, B-cell-depleted T cells, or PBMCs.

V lost 2 bases to trimming and J lost 6 bases, with 17 bases between them. The CDR3 has 15 amino acids. Germline-derived CDR1 and CDR2 are LGHNA and YNFKEQ. Sequenced by immunoSEQ multiplex PCR; TCRdb stores in-frame clones only, minus some. The sample includes about 220,000 clones, 82% of them seen just once. Either two negative PCRs, clearance, or symptom resolution qualified Cohort 3 donors as recovered. V is TRBV4-2 and J is TRBJ2-7; D is possibly TRBD1 (5 bases). Sequenced input: PBMCs or T cells enriched from blood (not recorded which). This TCR came from a woman aged 55-69 years who had recovered from COVID-19. CDR3 sequence reads: CASSQPTQGSGEQYF. CDR3 nucleotides: TGTGCCAGCAGCCAACCGACCCAGGGATCCGGCGAGCAGTACTTC.